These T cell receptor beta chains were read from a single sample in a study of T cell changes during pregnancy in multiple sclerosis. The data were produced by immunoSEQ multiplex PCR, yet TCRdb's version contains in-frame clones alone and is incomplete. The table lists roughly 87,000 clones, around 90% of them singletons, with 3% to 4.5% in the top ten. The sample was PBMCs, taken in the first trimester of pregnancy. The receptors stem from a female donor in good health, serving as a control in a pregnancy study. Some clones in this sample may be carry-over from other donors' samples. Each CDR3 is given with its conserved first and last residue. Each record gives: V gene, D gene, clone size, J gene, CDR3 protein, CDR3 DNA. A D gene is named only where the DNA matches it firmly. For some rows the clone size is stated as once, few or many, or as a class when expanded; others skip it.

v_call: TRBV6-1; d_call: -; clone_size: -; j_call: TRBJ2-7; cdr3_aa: CASTPGLPPYEQYF; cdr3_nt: TGTGCCAGCACCCCAGGGCTCCCTCCCTACGAGCAGTACTTC
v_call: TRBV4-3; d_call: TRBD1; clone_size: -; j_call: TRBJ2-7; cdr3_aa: CASSPRTGSYEQYF; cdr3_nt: TGCGCCAGCAGCCCCAGGACAGGTTCCTACGAGCAGTACTTC
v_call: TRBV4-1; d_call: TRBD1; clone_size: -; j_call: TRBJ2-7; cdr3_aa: CASSPLGTDPSYEQYF; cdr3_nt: TGCGCCAGCAGCCCATTAGGGACAGACCCCTCCTACGAGCAGTACTTC
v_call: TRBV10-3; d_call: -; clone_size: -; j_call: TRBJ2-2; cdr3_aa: CAISEGYLATGELFF; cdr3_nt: TGTGCCATCAGTGAGGGATATCTAGCAACCGGGGAGCTGTTTTTT
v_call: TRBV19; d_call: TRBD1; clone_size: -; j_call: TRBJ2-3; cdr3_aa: CASSINDRGLPDTQYF; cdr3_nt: TGTGCCAGTAGTATTAACGACAGGGGATTGCCAGATACGCAGTATTTT
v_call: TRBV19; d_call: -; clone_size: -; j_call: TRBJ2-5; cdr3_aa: CASNGLQETQYF; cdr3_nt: TGTGCCAGTAATGGCTTACAAGAGACCCAGTACTTC
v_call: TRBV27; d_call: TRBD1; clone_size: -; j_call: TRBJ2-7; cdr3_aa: CASFTGGYGGEQYF; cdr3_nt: TGTGCCAGTTTTACAGGGGGCTACGGTGGCGAGCAGTACTTC
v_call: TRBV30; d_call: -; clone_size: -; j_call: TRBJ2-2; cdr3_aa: CAWNLDTGELFF; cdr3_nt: TGTGCCTGGAACCTAGATACCGGGGAGCTGTTTTTT
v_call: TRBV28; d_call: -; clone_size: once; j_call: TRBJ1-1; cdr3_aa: CASSAALRMNTEAFF; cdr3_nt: TGTGCCAGCAGTGCCGCACTTCGCATGAACACTGAAGCTTTCTTT
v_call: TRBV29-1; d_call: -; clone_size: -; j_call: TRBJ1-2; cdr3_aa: CSVAPRGGFNGYTF; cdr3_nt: TGCAGCGTTGCGCCTCGGGGAGGTTTTAATGGCTACACCTTC
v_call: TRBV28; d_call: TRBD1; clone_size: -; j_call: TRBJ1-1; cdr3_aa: CASEDRMYTEAFF; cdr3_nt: TGTGCCAGCGAGGACAGGATGTACACTGAAGCTTTCTTT